This T cell receptor (beta chain) was captured by sequencing in a study of cytomegalovirus exposure and HLA in healthy donors (dated by TCRdb to the late 2010s). About the investigation overall: According to an earlier analysis of several hundred of the donors, about 179 million T cells yielded approximately 120 million unique TCR beta sequences and about 300 Gb of sequence data. The number of typed donors differed by locus: about 629-630 for A, B, C, DRB1 and DQB1; approximately 530 for DQA1; 606 for DPA1; and around 470 for DPB1. A later genetic analysis used genome-wide SNP genotypes for about 65% of the roughly 670 donors, treating that subset as a discovery cohort. High-throughput TCR immunosequencing, statistical association of individual TCRs with disease status, and machine learning were combined to predict cytomegalovirus infection status. Across 300 to 500 genotyped donors of the cohort, an average of approximately 200,000 unique TCR beta nucleotide sequences per donor were sequenced, and approximately 19% of those sequences were non-productive. HLA typing covered class I and class II loci at four-digit resolution. Roughly 5 DR-DQ haplotypes were handled as single units for association and clustering because linkage in the cohort was strong. An early release covering more than 500 HLA-typed donors comprised approximately 290 gigabases of sequencing data and 85 million to 100 million unique TCR sequences. The study used immunosequencing to profile the T cell repertoires of approximately 690 subjects and linked those repertoires to cytomegalovirus serostatus. The study aimed to test whether signatures of past pathogen exposure could be identified by cataloging public T cell receptors. The later analysis used no new phenotypic data to find candidate immune exposures, relying instead on TCR beta sequences and their occurrence across donors. Every discovery cohort repertoire had been produced on one sequencing platform. Among the approximately 430 genotyped donors, roughly 80% belonged to the genetic ancestry cluster associated with self-reported Caucasian donors. In an earlier analysis of over 550 of the donors, high-throughput TCR beta sequencing was used to judge whether each TCR beta V gene segment behaved as functional or pseudogenic. Besides the first cohort of roughly 640 subjects, a separate validation cohort made up of 90 to 150 different subjects was used. Donor age, sex, ethnicity and CMV serostatus were compiled alongside the repertoire data. A later analysis re-analyzed previously published TCR beta repertoires from about 730 donors and added high-resolution HLA genotyping to study TCR occurrence patterns.

The library was made by the immunoSEQ multiplex PCR assay. The multiplex PCR relied on a mix of 60 forward primers for TCR Vbeta segments and 13 reverse primers for TCR Jbeta segments. The CDR3 region of rearranged TCR beta genes was amplified from genomic DNA by a multiplex PCR assay. On the Illumina HiSeq System, the amplified TCR beta libraries were sequenced as 87-base-pair reads. From the authors' description of their analysis: In a later analysis, 70 million to 95 million unique TCR beta chains were counted across the roughly 670 repertoires, and around 10 million of these chains were shared by at least two donors. A nearest-neighbor algorithm error-corrected the raw reads and collapsed the reads into unique sequences, merging closely related sequences to remove PCR and sequencing errors. CDR3 sequences were aligned to IMGT reference sequences to assign V, D and J gene segments. For a sequence to be retained, a match of at least six nucleotides to both a V gene segment and a J gene segment was required. Rearrangements were classified as productive when the CDR3 lacked stop codons and remained in frame with V and J, and all other rearrangements were classified as non-productive. Following IMGT convention, CDR3 was defined as the stretch from the second conserved V-encoded cysteine up to the conserved J-encoded phenylalanine. Sequences without an unambiguous match to a single V gene segment were excluded from the earlier analysis of about 600 of the donors. An earlier analysis of 587 of the donors called V segments functional above 56.7% productive rearrangements and segregating when the between-donor standard deviation exceeded 5%. A statistical classification framework was built to diagnose cytomegalovirus status from the catalog of TCR beta chain sequences. V and J gene assignment, in a later analysis, came from comparing TCR nucleotide sequences with IMGT/GENE-DB human TR gene sequences. Using the TCRdist pipeline, a later analysis assigned CDR3 sequences along with most-parsimonious VDJ recombination scenarios. In a later analysis, each TCR beta chain was defined by its CDR3 amino acid sequence together with its V-gene family, and reads without a unique V-gene family were excluded. To address suspected cross-contamination and a sequencing artifact, a later analysis removed approximately 590 highly shared, low-generation-probability nucleotide sequences. A later analysis calculated a clonal expansion index for each public chain from normalized within-repertoire ranks of inferred template counts. A later analysis computed generation probabilities with a VDJ recombination model fitted to out-of-frame rearrangements, and checked the results against IGoR. In a later analysis, hypergeometric tests were used to score TCR-TCR, TCR-HLA and TCR-CMV co-occurrence, with a repertoire-size bias correction applied to TCR pairs. In a later analysis, false discovery rates were estimated by permuting HLA or CMV assignments 20 times. A later analysis grouped co-occurring TCRs with DBSCAN, adding TCRdist sequence similarity when clustering within HLA-allele-positive subsets. For co-occurrence clustering, repertoires with fewer than 30,000 or more than 120,000 public chains were excluded, along with 5 or 6 repertoires with anomalous nucleotide sharing. The clones in this table, taken by TCRdb from immuneACCESS, are in-frame only. Not every clone is retained; where verified, under half of the shortfall comes from an unresolved V gene, and the cause of the rest is unknown. Clonal size and the V and J genes are those of that table, whereas D and trimming came from the DNA. A total of fewer than 150,000 clones appear in this sample, 70% to 80% of them only once. The biggest ten clones account for just under 8.5% of the sample.

Overall study results and their limits: According to a later analysis, parvovirus B19, influenza, CMV and Epstein-Barr virus appeared linked to several top co-occurrence clusters. Presence/absence analyses assumed roughly uniform sequencing depth across donors, an assumption that may not hold. In this cohort, only TCR beta chains were sequenced, and detectable features were limited by the absence of alpha or paired-chain data. The authors suggested that the approach could potentially be generalized to other disease states and immunological phenotypes. In a later analysis, the rate of TCR association differed among HLA loci, with DRB1 alleles having the most associated TCRs and HLA-C alleles having the fewest. A cluster of highly shared sequence variants was judged likely to be a technical artifact of the sequencing pipeline. An earlier analysis of approximately 500 of the donors showed that most TCR beta V segments appeared in productive rearrangements either about 87% or about 30% of the time, which broadly matched IMGT annotations. A later analysis found that HLA-associated TCR beta chains were more clonally expanded and had lower generation probabilities than equally common non-associated chains. Cytomegalovirus status was reported to be diagnosed by the classifier with high specificity and sensitivity in both the original and validation cohorts. The study gave a list of 150 to 200 TCR beta chains associated with cytomegalovirus. In a later analysis, most CMV-associated TCR beta chains were found to appear HLA-restricted, with HLA associations seemingly driven largely by CMV exposure. Linkage disequilibrium might explain the correlated functional status among segregating V segments, but an unknown experimental factor could not be excluded. Because counts were too low, seventeen rarely observed V segments, including chromosome 9 orphons, were left out of the earlier analysis of approximately 580 of the donors. While some public TCRs were present in many individuals, most TCR sequences turned up only very rarely across donors. A later analysis associated about 17,000 TCR beta sequences with specific HLA alleles at a false discovery rate of 0.05. Because HLA typing was missing for some donors at each locus, association tests included only the typed subset. In a later genetic analysis, fewer N-insertions in productive TCRs were reported among donors in an Asian-associated ancestry cluster than the approximately 710-donor mean. A further reported finding was that TCR beta sequences accurately predicted the HLA-A and HLA-B alleles for most subjects in the first cohort. Immune exposure information for the cohort was limited to CMV serostatus. In vitro tests confirmed that a few of the cytomegalovirus-associated TCR beta chains recognize cytomegalovirus antigens. A later genetic analysis associated a missense DCLRE1C variant with V-gene and J-gene trimming of TCR beta chains, and an independent cohort replicated the association. Assigning TCR associations to individual alleles was difficult when HLA alleles, especially DR and DQ, strongly co-occurred.

The cohort was made up of roughly 670 healthy bone marrow donors. Cohort members were all nominally healthy when sampled, although unrecorded immune exposures were likely present. The donor was CMV seropositive and was included in the group of 270 or so seropositive cohort members. Every donor gave a peripheral blood sample, and the peripheral blood mononuclear cells from that sample were used for TCR beta sequencing. The Qiagen DNeasy Blood Extraction Kit was used to extract genomic DNA from the blood cell samples. This clone has just one count. Its specific antigen is unknown. Base qualities were left out, and no much larger clone turns up one base away. The sequence was collected from a woman in her thirties or forties in good health and CMV-seropositive. The sample comprised PBMCs.

The CDR3 is CASGNPGTDTQYF. Here is the DNA: TGTGCCAGCGGCAACCCCGGCACAGATACGCAGTATTTT. The chain uses TRBV9 and TRBJ2-3, with the D gene too uncertain to name. V and J are truncated by 7 bases and 1 base respectively, leaving an intervening sequence of 10 bases. CDR1 is given as SGDLS and CDR2 as YYNGEE, both from the germline V gene. The CDR3 spans 13 residues, from the cysteine through the phenylalanine. Solely the CDR3 DNA is kept, with 39 bases framed from the first base.